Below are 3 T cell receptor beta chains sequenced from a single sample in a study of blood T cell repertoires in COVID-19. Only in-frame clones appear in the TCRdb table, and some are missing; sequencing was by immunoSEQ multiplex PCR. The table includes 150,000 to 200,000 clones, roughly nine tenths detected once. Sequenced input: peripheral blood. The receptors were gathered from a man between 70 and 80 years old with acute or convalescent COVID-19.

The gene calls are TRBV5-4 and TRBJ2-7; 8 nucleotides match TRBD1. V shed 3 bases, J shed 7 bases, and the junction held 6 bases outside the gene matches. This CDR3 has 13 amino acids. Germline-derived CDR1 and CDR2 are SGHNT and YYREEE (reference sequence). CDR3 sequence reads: CASSSQGAGEQYF. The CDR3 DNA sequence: TGTGCCAGCAGCTCCCAGGGGGCTGGGGAGCAGTACTTC.

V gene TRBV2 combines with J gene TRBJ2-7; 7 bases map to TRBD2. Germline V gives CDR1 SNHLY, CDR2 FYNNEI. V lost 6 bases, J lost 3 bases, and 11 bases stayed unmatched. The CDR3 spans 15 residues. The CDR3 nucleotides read TGTGCCAGCAGGGGAGCGGCTAGCGGACACTACGAGCAGTACTTC. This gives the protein CASRGAASGHYEQYF.

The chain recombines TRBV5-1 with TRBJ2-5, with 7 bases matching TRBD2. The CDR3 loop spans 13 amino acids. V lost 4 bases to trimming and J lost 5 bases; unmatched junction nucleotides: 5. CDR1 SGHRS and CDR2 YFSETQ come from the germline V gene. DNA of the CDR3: TGCGCCAGCAGCCGGGCGGGGGAGGAGACCCAGTACTTC. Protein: CASSRAGEETQYF.